Shown below are 21 T cell receptor beta chains from a single sample sequenced in a study of response to subunit inactivated influenza vaccine. TCRdb re-derived calls from the RT-PCR reads in MiXCR, one entry per CDR3 protein. The sample carries about 780,000 distinct CDR3 sequences, 18% recorded once. The sample here was PBMCs from blood, taken more than 4 days after vaccination. All receptors come from a man in his fifties who received an inactivated influenza vaccine.

J is TRBJ2-1 and V is TRBV6-2 or TRBV6-3; possibly TRBD1 or TRBD2 for D (5 bases each). Trimming removed 6 bases from V and 2 bases from J, with 14 bases in between. This CDR3 is 15 amino acids long. CDR1 is MNHEY, CDR2 SVGEGT, per germline. The DNA of the CDR3 is TGTGCCAGCAGAAAGCTCCAGGGAGCCTACAATGAGCAGTTCTTC. Its translation is CASRKLQGAYNEQFF.

The chain links TRBV5-1 to TRBJ1-3; the D gene is possibly TRBD1 (6 bases). V was pared by 0 bases and J by 3 bases, with 16 bases between. The CDR3 is 17 amino acids. CDR1 is SGHRS and CDR2 is YFSETQ in the germline V gene. The CDR3 loop reads CASSLDDRQNYGNTIYF. CDR3 DNA sequence: TGCGCCAGCAGCTTGGATGACAGGCAAAACTATGGAAACACCATATATTTT.

This clonotype was recorded many times. The V and J genes are TRBV10-3 and TRBJ2-2; the match to TRBD1 covers 9 bases. V was pared by 4 bases and J by 0 bases, with 0 bases of the junction left unmatched. The CDR3 has 15 residues. CDR1 is ENHRY, CDR2 SYGVKD, per germline. The CDR3 DNA follows: TGTGCCATCAGTGGGACAGGGGCGAACACCGGGGAGCTGTTTTTT. Its translation: CAISGTGANTGELFF.

This clonotype was detected only a few times. The genes are TRBV7-2 and TRBJ2-3, with 10 bases matching TRBD2. After removal of 5 bases from V and 0 bases from J, the junction contained 2 bases not matched to a gene. This CDR3 comprises 15 residues. Germline assignment: CDR1 SGHTA and CDR2 FQGNSA. The CDR3 sequence: CASSDSGGSTDTQYF. The CDR3 nucleotides are TGTGCCAGCAGCGATAGCGGGGGGAGCACAGATACGCAGTATTTT.

The table lists this clonotype with a few counts. The rearrangement joins TRBV29-1 to TRBJ2-5; unclear D gene. Trimming pared 4 bases from V and 2 bases from J, leaving 11 bases between. Germline values: CDR1 SQVTM, CDR2 ANQGSEA. CDR3 length: 13 residues. For the CDR3, the DNA is TGCAGCGTTGGAAAGCAGTTACAAGAGACCCAGTACTTC. This translates into CSVGKQLQETQYF.

This clonotype occurred a few times. The chain carries TRBV7-9 and TRBJ1-4; D not resolved. Germline-derived CDR1 and CDR2 are SEHNR and FQNEAQ (reference sequence). The CDR3 runs to 13 residues. Deletions cut 5 bases from V and 2 bases from J, with 6 bases between. The CDR3 here is CASSLSTNEKLFF. CDR3 DNA sequence: TGTGCCAGCAGCCTAAGTACTAATGAAAAACTGTTTTTT.

The chain links TRBV10-3 to TRBJ2-6; 9 positions agree with TRBD2. V lost 0 bases and J lost 2; bases outside the gene matches: 5. CDR1 is ENHRY, CDR2 SYGVKD, per germline. The CDR3 extends over 18 amino acids. The DNA for the CDR3 is TGTGCCATCAGTGAGTCGCGGGGGGGAATTGCTGGGGCCAACGTCCTGACTTTC. Its translation: CAISESRGGIAGANVLTF.

This clonotype was counted a few times. The genes are TRBV5-1 and TRBJ2-2; a weak D match, TRBD2 (5 bases). The CDR3 contains 16 residues. CDR1 is SGHRS and CDR2 is YFSETQ in the germline V gene. Trimming pared 4 bases from V and 5 bases from J, leaving 18 bases between. The CDR3 DNA reads as TGCGCCAGCAGCAACGGGGTCCCTCTGGAAACCGGGGAGCTGTTTTTT. Translation gives CASSNGVPLETGELFF.

This chain joins TRBV7-6 and TRBJ1-1; weak D call: TRBD1 (5 bases). V lost 2 bases and J 5 bases, leaving 21 bases between the germline ends. CDR1 and CDR2 (germline): SGHVS, FNYEAQ. CDR3 length equals 17 residues. The CDR3 DNA reads TGTGCCAGCAGCTTACAACCCCAGACAGTTTTGGGGACTGAAGCTTTCTTT. Translated, it gives CASSLQPQTVLGTEAFF.

This clonotype occurred a few times. This chain joins TRBV29-1 and TRBJ2-3, with 9 bases matching TRBD2. Per germline, CDR1 SQVTM and CDR2 ANQGSEA. The CDR3 extends over 13 amino acids. The junction had 4 bases not matched to a gene; V was cut back by 4 bases and J by 5 bases. This CDR3 is CSVGGRAKDTQYF. CDR3 DNA sequence: TGCAGCGTTGGCGGGAGGGCTAAAGATACGCAGTATTTT.

This clonotype was observed a handful of times. The J gene is TRBJ2-3, the V gene TRBV7-6, with D perhaps matching TRBD2 (6 bases). The CDR3 covers 17 residues. The V gene lost 5 bases and the J gene lost 0 bases, with 18 bases spanning the gap. The germline CDR1 and CDR2 sequences are SGHVS and FNYEAQ. The CDR3 DNA reads as TGTGCCAGCAGCCGAAACGTAGCGGTTTCTAGCACAGATACGCAGTATTTT. Protein product: CASSRNVAVSSTDTQYF.

This clonotype has more than one count but fewer than ten. The chain links TRBV7-3 to TRBJ1-1; a weak D match, TRBD1 (6 bases). CDR1 is SGHTA and CDR2 is FQGTGA in the germline V gene. The V end was cut by 3 bases, the J end by 7 bases, with 21 bases between. The CDR3 covers 16 residues. The DNA of the CDR3 is TGTGCCAGCAGCTTGGGTGGAGGGTCTAGGGGGGGTGAAGCTTTCTTT. Its translation: CASSLGGGSRGGEAFF.

The V and J genes are TRBV30 and TRBJ2-2; D is undetermined. Trimming pared 4 bases from V and 3 bases from J, leaving 6 bases between. Germline CDR1 GTSNPN, CDR2 SVGIG (reference sequence). The CDR3 extends over 12 amino acids. The CDR3 loop reads CAWNGYTGELFF. Here the CDR3 DNA reads TGTGCCTGGAACGGTTACACCGGGGAGCTGTTTTTT.

This clonotype was seen at least ten times. The CDR3 DNA follows: TGCGCCAGCAGCCAAGATCGACGGGGGGCCCAGTACTTC. Amino acid sequence: CASSQDRRGAQYF. The rearrangement links TRBV4-3 to TRBJ2-5, with 7 bases identical to TRBD2. The germline gives CDR1 LGHNA, CDR2 YSLEER. The CDR3 consists of 13 residues. Unmatched junction bases numbered 4, after V lost 0 bases and J lost 9 bases.

This clonotype showed up many times. The chain uses TRBV7-9 and TRBJ2-7, with D uncertain. This CDR3 is built from 12 residues. V lost 3 bases and J lost 6, with 9 bases in between. Germline CDR1 SEHNR, CDR2 FQNEAQ (reference sequence). CDR3 DNA: TGTGCCAGCAGCTTGGTACGGAGCGAGCAGTACTTC. Its translation is CASSLVRSEQYF.

The chain has TRBV10-3 and TRBJ2-2; 11 bases align to TRBD2. CDR1 is ENHRY and CDR2 is SYGVKD in the germline V gene. The CDR3 has 16 amino acids. Germline trimming cut 2 bases from V and 5 bases from J; bases unmatched to any gene: 4. CDR3 nucleotides: TGTGCCATCAGTGAGGGAACTAGCGGGAGAACCGGGGAGCTGTTTTTT. Translating it yields CAISEGTSGRTGELFF.

The gene calls are TRBV12-3 or TRBV12-4 and TRBJ2-3; no clear D gene. V was trimmed by 4 bases and J by 2 bases, leaving 13 bases between them. This CDR3 has 15 amino acids. CDR3 protein: CASSSTPWNTDTQYF. CDR3 coding DNA: TGTGCCAGCAGTTCGACTCCATGGAACACAGATACGCAGTATTTT.

The chain links TRBV12-3 or TRBV12-4 to TRBJ2-3; the match to TRBD2 covers 12 bases. The CDR3 is made up of 18 amino acids. With V trimmed by 7 bases and J by 4 bases, 15 bases remained unmatched. CDR3: CASTSGRLAGGFSDTQYF. CDR3 nucleotide sequence: TGTGCCAGCACCTCGGGGAGGCTAGCGGGGGGGTTCTCAGATACGCAGTATTTT.

This clonotype came up many times. The CDR3 DNA reads TGTGCCAGCTCACCACGGCGGGGACAAGAGACCCAGTACTTC. Encoded protein: CASSPRRGQETQYF. V and J are TRBV18 and TRBJ2-5, with TRBD2 as a possible D gene (6 bases). Germline values: CDR1 KGHSH, CDR2 LQKENI. The CDR3 is 14 residues long. V gave up 1 base and J gave up 2 bases, with 8 bases separating them.

This clonotype was recorded a few times. The chain carries TRBV9 and TRBJ2-2; 14 bases map to TRBD2. CDR1 is SGDLS and CDR2 is YYNGEE in the germline V gene. The V segment lost 4 bases and the J segment 6 bases; nucleotides outside the gene matches: 8. The CDR3 has 17 residues. CDR3 residues: CASSKRLAGGQAGELFF. The CDR3 DNA is TGTGCCAGCAGCAAACGACTAGCGGGGGGGCAAGCCGGGGAGCTGTTTTTT.

This chain links TRBV2 with TRBJ1-1; TRBD1 matches at 8 bases. The germline V gene encodes CDR1 SNHLY and CDR2 FYNNEI. Unmatched junction bases numbered 3, after V lost 9 bases and J lost 0 bases. This CDR3 is 13 amino acids long. CDR3 loop: CASATGVNTEAFF. For the CDR3, the DNA is TGTGCCAGTGCGACAGGGGTGAACACTGAAGCTTTCTTT.